The entry that follows covers one TCR beta chain sequence. This clone's antigen is unknown. There are no base qualities to consult, and no much larger clone falls within one base. Each collaborating institution followed its own protocols to collect whole blood in K2EDTA tubes. For TCRbeta analysis, collaborator samples were shipped as frozen whole blood, as isolated PBMCs, or as DNA extracted from either sample type. The immunoSEQ Assay, a bias-controlled multiplex PCR, was used to amplify TCRbeta CDR3 regions from genomic DNA. The paper's data handling went like this. Within the assay, amplification of reference gene primers was used to estimate how many nucleated cells each sample contained. Sequence reads were collapsed and filtered to measure the absolute abundance of every unique TCRbeta CDR3 rearrangement. Productive Simpson clonality was computed per sample as the square root of Simpson's diversity index over productive rearrangements. The table was pulled from immuneACCESS by TCRdb, which kept in-frame rearrangements only. Such tables lose some clones; where checked, under half of the loss comes from unresolved V genes, and the rest has no known cause. From that table come the V and J calls and clone size; the DNA was used to work out D and trimming. This sample holds 70,000 to 95,000 clones; around 89% were observed only once. Jointly, the top ten make up about 15% of the sample.

The record originates from a study of blood T cell repertoires in COVID-19 (dated by TCRdb to between 2020 and 2021). For the wider study: The collaborator samples originated in the United States, Italy and Spain and spanned the acute and convalescent phases of COVID-19. Subjects who had been exposed to COVID-19, were actively infected with it, or had recovered from it provided the deeply sampled blood TCRbeta repertoires that made up the dataset. The prospective study material was composed of cDNA or gDNA derived from T cells, B-cell-depleted T cells, or PBMCs. HLA class I and class II types, where available, came from metadata supplied by the sample provider rather than from assay-based typing. A de-identified subject ID, COVID-19 status, age in years and sex were almost always included in the sample metadata. The samples were drawn from the first 160 participants of the ongoing ImmuneRACE study and from 950 to 1,500 subjects provided by 6 global collaborators. The repertoires were released in a freely available public database intended as a resource for research on the immune response to SARS-CoV-2. On the study overall, not on this receptor specifically: The amount of clinical and demographic metadata varied by source and participant and was provided uncurated.

The germline V gene supplies CDR1 MGHRA and CDR2 YSYEKL. V loses 0 bases of germline sequence and J loses 5 bases, and the interval between the two ends is 19 bases. From the cysteine up to the phenylalanine, the CDR3 has a length of 17 residues. The entry retains the CDR3 DNA only, 51 bases that are in frame from base 1. What was sequenced was peripheral blood. This clonotype was obtained from a man in his 70s with active or convalescent COVID-19. Recombination joined TRBV4-1 with TRBJ1-1; no D gene call is confident. The DNA sequence is given as TGCGCCAGCAGCCAAGATCAAGGTATAGGAGTTGGGACTGAAGCTTTCTTT. The encoded protein is CASSQDQGIGVGTEAFF.